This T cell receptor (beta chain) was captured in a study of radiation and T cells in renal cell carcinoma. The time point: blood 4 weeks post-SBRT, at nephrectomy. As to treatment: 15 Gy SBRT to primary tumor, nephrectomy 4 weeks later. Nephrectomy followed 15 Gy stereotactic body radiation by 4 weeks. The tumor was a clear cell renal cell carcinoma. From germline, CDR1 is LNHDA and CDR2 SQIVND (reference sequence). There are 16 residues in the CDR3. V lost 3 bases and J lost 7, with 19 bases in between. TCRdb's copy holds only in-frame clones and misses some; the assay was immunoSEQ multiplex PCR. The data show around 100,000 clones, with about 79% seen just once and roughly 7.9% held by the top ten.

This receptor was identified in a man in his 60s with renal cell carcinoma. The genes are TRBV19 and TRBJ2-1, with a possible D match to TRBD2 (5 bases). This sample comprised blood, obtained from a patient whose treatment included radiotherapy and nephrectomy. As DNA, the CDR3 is TGTGCCAGTAGTATGGGTGACACCCTCGGGGTGAATGAGCAGTTCTTC. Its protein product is CASSMGDTLGVNEQFF. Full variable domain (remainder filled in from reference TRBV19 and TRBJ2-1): DGGITQSPKYLFRKEGQNVTLSCEQNLNHDAMYWYRQDPGQGLRLIYYSQIVNDFQKGDIAEGYSVSREKKESFPLTVTSAQKNPTAFYLCASSMGDTLGVNEQFFGPGTRLTVL.